The clone carrying this TCR beta chain was recorded only once. The antigen remains undetermined. The source of the sample is a study of long-term antiretroviral therapy in people with HIV. Broader study findings: Comparison with controls showed narrower CDR3 length ranges in HIV repertoires.

This CDR3 spans 14 amino acids. Germline values: CDR1 MNHEY, CDR2 SMNVEV (reference sequence). The V and J ends lost 6 bases and 2 bases respectively, with 11 bases between them. Researchers ran immunoSEQ v3.0 at survey level. Some clones are missing from TCRdb's copy, which holds only in-frame ones; the method was immunoSEQ multiplex PCR. Among roughly 30,000 clones listed, nearly 95% were seen once. This chain joins TRBV27 and TRBJ1-5; D unresolved. The sequenced sample was unsorted PBMCs, obtained roughly 6.3 years after starting antiretroviral therapy. The TCR sequence derives from a man aged 25 to 45 with HIV. The CDR3 region has the DNA TGTGCCAGCAGCCTTGGGTTGGGCAATCAGCCCCAGCATTTT. Translation gives CASSLGLGNQPQHF.